What follows are 23 T cell receptor beta chains derived from one specimen sequenced in a study of CD8 T cells in Susac syndrome. It was with random hexamers that about 0.45 to 1 ug RNA was reverse transcribed. TCRdb reprocessed the immunoSEQ multiplex PCR reads with MiXCR, giving one entry per CDR3 protein. The table has roughly 130,000 distinct CDR3 sequences, around 94% seen once. Material for sequencing was CD4+ T cells from PBMCs. These receptor sequences come from a human donor with multiple sclerosis.

The CDR3 here is CASSFDRDSYSYGYTF. CDR3 DNA: TGTGCCAGTAGTTTCGACCGGGACAGCTACTCTTATGGCTACACCTTC. V gene TRBV19 combines with J gene TRBJ1-2; 7 bases agree with TRBD1. The CDR3 spans 16 residues. Trimming cost V 5 bases and J 5 bases; bases outside gene matches: 14. In germline, CDR1 is LNHDA, CDR2 SQIVND (reference sequence).

Only one count was recorded for this clonotype. This chain uses TRBV7-9 with TRBJ2-1, with D unresolved. Per germline, CDR1 SEHNR and CDR2 FQNEAQ (reference sequence). The CDR3 is 12 amino acids. With 5 bases removed from V and 7 bases from J, the gap between germline ends came to 9 bases. In nucleotides, the CDR3 is TGTGCCAGCAGCCCTCTATCGAATGAGCAGTTCTTC. Protein: CASSPLSNEQFF.

V and J are TRBV5-1 and TRBJ2-1; 7 nucleotides match TRBD1. V shed 2 bases, J shed 8 bases, and the junction held 4 bases outside the gene matches. The CDR3 is 13 amino acids. Germline CDR1 is SGHRS and CDR2 is YFSETQ. CDR3 sequence: CASSFNRGHEQFF. DNA of the CDR3: TGCGCCAGCAGCTTTAACAGGGGACATGAGCAGTTCTTC.

V gene TRBV5-1 combines with J gene TRBJ2-5, with 7 nucleotides matching TRBD1. V gave up 7 bases and J gave up 5 bases; unmatched junction bases: 8. Germline V gene lookup returns CDR1 SGHRS and CDR2 YFSETQ. This CDR3 region has 13 residues. CDR3 nucleotides: TGCGCCAGCGGGACAGCGAATGGGGAGACCCAGTACTTC. Amino acid sequence: CASGTANGETQYF.

The genes are TRBV20-1 and TRBJ1-2; D is undetermined. The CDR3 contains 11 residues. Germline V gene data show CDR1 as DFQATT and CDR2 as SNEGSKA (reference sequence). In DNA, the CDR3 is TGCAGCAATGGTGGGAACTATGGCTACACCTTC. Translated, it gives CSNGGNYGYTF.

The chain carries TRBV5-6 and TRBJ2-1, with a weak D call TRBD2 (6 bases). This CDR3 contains 18 residues. The germline gives CDR1 SGHDT, CDR2 YYEEEE. Between the trimmed V and J ends, which lost 3 bases and 0 bases, there was a span of 19 bases. The CDR3 DNA sequence: TGTGCCAGCAGCTCTACTGTATTAGCGGTGAGCTCCTACAATGAGCAGTTCTTC. It specifies CASSSTVLAVSSYNEQFF.

The chain has TRBV7-3 and TRBJ2-7, with TRBD2 matching over 11 bases. The V and J ends lost 4 bases and 4 bases, in that order; junction bases with no gene match: 6. The CDR3 extends over 15 amino acids. Germline V gene lookup returns CDR1 SGHTA and CDR2 FQGTGA. CDR3 DNA sequence: TGTGCCAGCAGCTCCCGGGCTAGCGGGGGGTACGAGCAGTACTTC. It translates to CASSSRASGGYEQYF.

The V call is TRBV6-6, the J call TRBJ1-1; a possible D gene is TRBD1 (6 bases). V was clipped by 1 base and J by 6 bases, with 9 bases between them. The CDR3 length is 13 residues. The germline CDR1 and CDR2 sequences are MNHNY and SVGAGI (reference sequence). CDR3 sequence reads: CASSYLRGAEAFF. Written as DNA, the CDR3 is TGTGCCAGCAGTTACTTAAGGGGGGCTGAAGCTTTCTTT.

CDR3 sequence (DNA): TGTGCCAGCAGGGGGACAGGGAGCTCCTACGAGCAGTACTTC. Amino acids: CASRGTGSSYEQYF. The V gene is TRBV6-6, the J gene TRBJ2-7; 9 positions agree with TRBD1. Germline CDR1 reads MNHNY; CDR2 reads SVGAGI (reference sequence). CDR3 length: 14 residues. Trimming cost V 6 bases and J 0 bases; bases outside gene matches: 3.

The chain employs TRBV30 and TRBJ1-3; tentative D call: TRBD1 (6 bases). With 4 bases removed from V and 3 bases from J, the gap between germline ends came to 13 bases. CDR1 and CDR2 (germline): GTSNPN, SVGIG (reference sequence). There are 14 residues in the CDR3. CDR3 sequence reads: CAWTTGSDGNTIYF. The CDR3 DNA sequence: TGTGCCTGGACTACAGGGTCAGATGGAAACACCATATATTTT. Based on the CDR3 plus reference TRBV30 and TRBJ1-3, the full variable domain is SQTIHQWPATLVQPVGSPLSLECTVEGTSNPNLYWYRQAAGRGLQLLFYSVGIGQISSEVPQNLSASRPQDRQFILSSKKLLLSDSGFYLCAWTTGSDGNTIYFGEGSWLTVV.

The count of this clonotype is one. The chain is built from TRBV29-1 and TRBJ1-1; TRBD1 aligns across 7 bases. V was pared by 7 bases and J by 1 base, with 3 bases of the junction left unmatched. This CDR3 region has 12 residues. CDR1 SQVTM and CDR2 ANQGSEA come from the germline V gene. CDR3 nucleotide sequence: TGCAGCGCTGGACAGGCGAACACTGAAGCTTTCTTT. Its protein product is CSAGQANTEAFF.

This chain links TRBV5-1 with TRBJ1-1; a possible D gene is TRBD1 (5 bases). V was shortened by 4 bases and J by 0 bases, with 13 bases between the two germline ends. The CDR3 has 15 amino acids. CDR1 SGHRS and CDR2 YFSETQ come from the germline V gene. The CDR3 sequence: CASSLGEFLNTEAFF. The CDR3 DNA is TGCGCCAGCAGCCTAGGGGAGTTCTTGAACACTGAAGCTTTCTTT.

The chain couples TRBV11-1 to TRBJ2-5; weak D call: TRBD1 (6 bases). The length of the CDR3 is 14 residues. Trimming stripped 2 bases from V and 1 base from J, with 8 bases between. The germline V gene encodes CDR1 SGHAT and CDR2 FQDESV (reference sequence). The CDR3 region has the DNA TGTGCCAGCAGCTTACGGGACACCCAAGAGACCCAGTACTTC. Its protein product is CASSLRDTQETQYF.

The chain links TRBV12-3 or TRBV12-4 to TRBJ2-3; 9 bases align to TRBD2. The CDR3 totals 15 residues. Trimming at V came to 6 bases and at J to 2 bases, leaving 6 bases not matched to a gene. The CDR3 loop reads CASRNLAGYTDTQYF. CDR3 sequence (DNA): TGTGCCAGCAGGAACCTAGCGGGATACACAGATACGCAGTATTTT.

The chain joins TRBV29-1 to TRBJ2-1, with no clear D. The germline V gene encodes CDR1 SQVTM and CDR2 ANQGSEA. CDR3 length: 15 residues. V dropped 7 bases and J dropped 0 bases, with 16 bases sitting between them. The CDR3 loop is CSAPILRRSYNEQFF. In DNA, the CDR3 is TGCAGCGCTCCGATTCTAAGACGCTCCTACAATGAGCAGTTCTTC.

The chain has TRBV30 and TRBJ2-6; D unclear. Per the germline V gene, CDR1 is GTSNPN and CDR2 is SVGIG (reference sequence). This CDR3 region has 13 residues. V lost 7 bases to trimming and J lost 0 bases, with 7 bases between them. The CDR3 loop reads CALLFSGANVLTF. The CDR3 nucleotides read TGTGCCTTACTTTTCTCTGGGGCCAACGTCCTGACTTTC.

The chain couples TRBV4-3 to TRBJ1-5, with D unclear. This CDR3 contains 16 residues. V was pared by 0 bases and J by 3 bases, with 12 bases between. The germline CDR1 and CDR2 sequences are LGHNA and YSLEER. The CDR3 region is CASSQDPGGFNQPQHF. Written as DNA, the CDR3 is TGCGCCAGCAGCCAAGACCCCGGAGGGTTCAATCAGCCCCAGCATTTT.

The CDR3 region has the DNA TGTGCCAGCTCCCAGGGAGATTTGGAGCCCCAGCATTTT. This sequence encodes CASSQGDLEPQHF. The chain links TRBV18 to TRBJ1-5, with D perhaps TRBD1 (5 bases). The CDR3 covers 13 residues. Trimming removed 6 bases at V and 8 bases at J, with 14 bases between. Germline assignment: CDR1 KGHSH and CDR2 LQKENI. The full variable domain, its missing parts supplied by reference TRBV18 and TRBJ1-5, is NAGVMQNPRHLVRRRGQEARLRCSPMKGHSHVYWYRQLPEEGLKFMVYLQKENIIDESGMPKERFSAEFPKEGPSILRIQQVVRGDSAAYFCASSQGDLEPQHFGDGTRLSIL.

This clonotype has just one count. The genes are TRBV12-3 or TRBV12-4 and TRBJ1-6; 10 bases agree with TRBD1. The CDR3 length is 22 residues. Losses at the gene ends were 3 bases for V and 3 bases for J; bases not matched to a gene: 20. CDR3 nucleotides: TGTGCCAGCAGTTTCCTAACACTAGTGGCGGGACAGGGGTCCATCTATAATTCACCCCTCCACTTT. Amino acid sequence: CASSFLTLVAGQGSIYNSPLHF.

The rearrangement links TRBV6-1 to TRBJ2-6, with 7 nucleotides matching TRBD1. CDR1 is MNHNS, CDR2 SASEGT, per germline. V shed 6 bases and J 2 bases; nucleotides not matched to a gene: 7. The CDR3 is 16 residues long. This CDR3 is CASRGDSRTGANVLTF. For the CDR3, the DNA is TGTGCCAGCAGAGGGGACAGCCGCACTGGGGCCAACGTCCTGACTTTC.

The chain carries TRBV15 and TRBJ2-2; D gene unclear. The V end was cut by 3 bases, the J end by 6 bases, with 5 bases between. The germline V gene encodes CDR1 LNHNV and CDR2 YYDKDF (reference sequence). This CDR3 is 12 amino acids long. The CDR3 coding sequence is TGTGCCACCAGCAGCCGACCCGGGGAGCTGTTTTTT. Translating it yields CATSSRPGELFF. The full variable domain, completed using reference TRBV15 and TRBJ2-2, is DAMVIQNPRYQVTQFGKPVTLSCSQTLNHNVMYWYQQKSSQAPKLLFHYYDKDFNNEADTPDNFQSRRPNTSFCFLDIRSPGLGDTAMYLCATSSRPGELFFGEGSRLTVL.

The chain couples TRBV7-9 to TRBJ2-2, with D possibly called TRBD1 or TRBD2 (5 bases each). Germline V gene sequence: CDR1 SEHNR, CDR2 FQNEAQ (reference sequence). The ends were cut back, 7 bases at V and 6 bases at J, with 12 bases in the middle. This CDR3 spans 13 amino acids. DNA of the CDR3: TGTGCCAGCACCTCTCCGGGGCCCGGGGAGCTGTTTTTT. Protein: CASTSPGPGELFF.

The chain is built from TRBV27 and TRBJ2-3; maybe TRBD2 (7 bases). The CDR3 spans 14 residues. Germline V lookup: CDR1 MNHEY, CDR2 SMNVEV (reference sequence). V lost 6 bases and J lost 2, with 12 bases in between. The CDR3 reads CASRLGGPTDTQYF. In nucleotides, the CDR3 is TGTGCCAGCAGGTTGGGGGGGCCCACAGATACGCAGTATTTT.